This T cell receptor beta chain was profiled in a study of cytomegalovirus exposure and HLA in healthy donors. Details on this clone: The antigen is unknown.

A multiplex PCR was run with 60 Vbeta primers and 13 Jbeta primers. TCRdb's copy holds only in-frame clones and misses some; the assay was immunoSEQ multiplex PCR. In the table there are 77,000 or so clones, approximately 80% of which are singletons. Whole-study results and caveats: In a later analysis, parvovirus B19, influenza, CMV and Epstein-Barr virus appeared linked to several top co-occurrence clusters. Cytomegalovirus status was reportedly diagnosed by the classifier with high specificity and sensitivity.

Germline CDR1 reads MNHEY; CDR2 reads SVGAGI. The CDR3 loop spans 14 amino acids. V was pared by 4 bases and J by 2 bases, with 9 bases between. Sequencing input: PBMCs. V is TRBV6-5 and J is TRBJ1-5; the D is unclear. The sequence came from a man in his 70s in good health and CMV-seropositive. The chain's CDR3 is CASSLRRGNQPQHF. CDR3 coding DNA: TGTGCCAGCAGTTTGCGGAGGGGCAATCAGCCCCAGCATTTT.